The 30 T cell receptor beta chains given below trace back to one sample, sequenced in a study of T cell responses to AZD1222 COVID-19 vaccine. Sequenced by immunoSEQ multiplex PCR; TCRdb stores in-frame clones only, minus some. The data contain around 100,000 clones, about 93% of them singletons. Material: peripheral blood, obtained on day 0 of AZD1222 vaccination. The receptors originated from an adult in good health.

V and J are TRBV7-6 and TRBJ1-6; 8 nucleotides match TRBD1. Trimming removed 5 bases from V and 7 bases from J; junction bases left unmatched: 7. This CDR3 is 15 amino acids long. Germline-derived CDR1 and CDR2 are SGHVS and FNYEAQ. This chain's CDR3 is CASSVRDRSNSPLHF. The CDR3 DNA reads TGTGCCAGCAGCGTCCGGGACAGGTCCAATTCACCCCTCCACTTT.

The genes are TRBV11-2 and TRBJ2-5; the D is unclear. CDR1 and CDR2 from the germline V gene are SGHAT and FQNNGV. The ends were cut back, 1 base at V and 2 bases at J, with 8 bases in the middle. This CDR3 contains 14 residues. DNA for the CDR3: TGTGCCAGCAGCTTAGGCCCCTTACAAGAGACCCAGTACTTC. Protein product: CASSLGPLQETQYF. The full variable domain, rest sourced from reference TRBV11-2 and TRBJ2-5, is EAGVAQSPRYKIIEKRQSVAFWCNPISGHATLYWYQQILGQGPKLLIQFQNNGVVDDSQLPKDRFSAERLKGVDSTLKIQPAKLEDSAVYLCASSLGPLQETQYFGPGTRLLVL.

The V and J genes are TRBV7-9 and TRBJ1-2; 7 nucleotides line up with TRBD1. V lost 5 bases to trimming and J lost 2 bases; unmatched junction nucleotides: 2. The CDR3 contains 13 residues. From germline, CDR1 is SEHNR and CDR2 FQNEAQ (reference sequence). CDR3 loop: CASSTDRNYGYTF. The DNA of the CDR3 is TGTGCCAGCAGCACGGACAGGAACTATGGCTACACCTTC.

The rearrangement joins TRBV5-1 to TRBJ2-3, with 7 bases lining up with TRBD2. Germline CDR1 reads SGHRS; CDR2 reads YFSETQ. J was trimmed by 2 bases and V by 3 bases; bases with no gene match: 3. There are 14 residues in the CDR3. CDR3 DNA sequence: TGCGCCAGCAGCTCGGGGGGTTACACAGATACGCAGTATTTT. This encodes CASSSGGYTDTQYF.

The count of this clone is one. This same CDR3 is encoded by further DNA sequences in the sample. This chain connects TRBV5-1 to TRBJ2-5; no reliable D call. The CDR3 sequence is 11 residues long. V was pared by 0 bases and J by 5 bases, with 2 bases between. CDR1 is SGHRS, CDR2 YFSETQ, per germline. The DNA of the CDR3 is TGCGCCAGCAGCTTGGAGGAGACCCAGTACTTC. It encodes CASSLEETQYF. Combining the CDR3 with reference TRBV5-1 and TRBJ2-5 gives the whole variable domain KAGVTQTPRYLIKTRGQQVTLSCSPISGHRSVSWYQQTPGQGLQFLFEYFSETQRNKGNFPGRFSGRQFSNSRSEMNVSTLELGDSALYLCASSLEETQYFGPGTRLLVL.

The table lists this clone with a count of one. V and J are TRBV9 and TRBJ2-1; D tentatively reads TRBD1 or TRBD2 (5 bases each). Trimming removed 2 bases from V and 7 bases from J, with 22 bases in between. CDR1 and CDR2 from the germline V gene are SGDLS and YYNGEE. The CDR3 totals 17 residues. Here the CDR3 DNA reads TGTGCCAGCAGCGTCACACAAGAGGGGCGTCTTGAGAATGAGCAGTTCTTC. It translates to CASSVTQEGRLENEQFF.

The chain carries TRBV6-4 and TRBJ1-1; 8 bases agree with TRBD1. Germline V lookup: CDR1 MRHNA, CDR2 SNTAGT. The CDR3 has 15 residues. Trimming removed 4 bases from V and 10 bases from J; junction bases left unmatched: 14. In nucleotides, the CDR3 is TGTGCCAGCAGTGGCGAACAGGGGGTCCTAGCCGTAGCTTTCTTT. Amino acids: CASSGEQGVLAVAFF.

This clone was picked up one time. The CDR3 here is CAWSRALEQFF. The CDR3, as DNA: TGTGCCTGGAGCCGGGCGTTGGAGCAGTTCTTC. This sequence joins TRBV30 and TRBJ2-1; D gene unclear. The V end lost 3 bases, the J end lost 10 bases, and 10 bases lay between the germline ends. This CDR3 spans 11 amino acids. Germline-derived CDR1 and CDR2 are GTSNPN and SVGIG (reference sequence).

The sample holds a few counts of this clone. This sequence joins TRBV5-5 and TRBJ1-2; D perhaps matches TRBD1 (5 bases). V was cut by 6 bases and J by 6 bases, with 15 bases left in between. The germline gives CDR1 SGHKS, CDR2 YYEKEE (reference sequence). The CDR3 consists of 13 residues. The CDR3 here is CASTSGWGNGYTF. The CDR3 bases are TGTGCCAGCACCTCCGGCTGGGGCAATGGCTACACCTTC. Variable domain in full (rest from reference TRBV5-5 and TRBJ1-2): DAGVTQSPTHLIKTRGQQVTLRCSPISGHKSVSWYQQVLGQGPQFIFQYYEKEERGRGNFPDRFSARQFPNYSSELNVNALLLGDSALYLCASTSGWGNGYTFGSGTRLTVV.

The V gene is TRBV7-8, the J gene TRBJ2-3; D ambiguous. V lost 4 bases and J lost 6, with 14 bases in between. CDR3 length: 14 amino acids. The germline V gene encodes CDR1 SGHVS and CDR2 FQNEAQ. The CDR3 coding sequence is TGTGCCAGCAGCTCCGAAGCCTTGGGGGATACGCAGTATTTT. This codes for CASSSEALGDTQYF.

The CDR3 nucleotides read TGTGCCAGCAGCTTAATGGACAGGGACGATAGTGGCAAAAACATTCAGTACTTC. The encoded protein is CASSLMDRDDSGKNIQYF. The chain is built from TRBV7-3 and TRBJ2-4, with 8 bases identical to TRBD1. The CDR3 totals 18 residues. Germline V gene sequence: CDR1 SGHTA, CDR2 FQGTGA. V lost 1 base to trimming and J lost 3 bases; unmatched junction nucleotides: 11. The whole variable domain, remainder taken from reference TRBV7-3 and TRBJ2-4, is GAGVSQTPSNKVTEKGKYVELRCDPISGHTALYWYRQSLGQGPEFLIYFQGTGAADDSGLPNDRFFAVRPEGSVSTLKIQRTERGDSAVYLCASSLMDRDDSGKNIQYFGAGTRLSVL.

The chain employs TRBV28 and TRBJ2-3; D gene ambiguous. This CDR3 has 16 amino acids. Germline-derived CDR1 and CDR2 are MDHEN and SYDVKM. V was pared by 2 bases and J by 2 bases, with 14 bases between. The CDR3 nucleotides are TGTGCCAGCAGTTTACATGGTACAGAACTCACAGATACGCAGTATTTT. Translated, it gives CASSLHGTELTDTQYF.

This clone was found once. The V call is TRBV6-6, the J call TRBJ1-1; a possible D gene is TRBD1 (6 bases). CDR1 and CDR2 (germline): MNHNY, SVGAGI (reference sequence). Deletions cut 8 bases from V and 3 bases from J, with 22 bases between. The CDR3 loop spans 16 amino acids. In nucleotides, the CDR3 is TGTGCCAGCTCCTCGGGACACACAATTGGGGACACTGAAGCTTTCTTT. This sequence encodes CASSSGHTIGDTEAFF.

The V gene is TRBV6-6, the J gene TRBJ2-1, with D maybe TRBD1 (6 bases). This CDR3 region has 13 residues. The germline gives CDR1 MNHNY, CDR2 SVGAGI (reference sequence). Trimming took off 4 bases at V and 6 bases at J, with 10 bases between the two ends. DNA of the CDR3: TGTGCCAGCAGTTCACAGGGCACCAATGAGCAGTTCTTC. Encoded protein: CASSSQGTNEQFF.

This clone turned up a few times. V and J are TRBV20-1 and TRBJ1-1; no definite D call. The V and J ends lost 3 bases and 3 bases respectively, with 11 bases between them. Germline V gene data show CDR1 as DFQATT and CDR2 as SNEGSKA (reference sequence). The CDR3 sequence is 13 residues long. The DNA of the CDR3 is TGCAGTGCTAGTCTTATGGAGCACACTGAAGCTTTCTTT. This codes for CSASLMEHTEAFF.

This chain joins TRBV5-1 and TRBJ2-1; D is possibly TRBD2 (6 bases). Germline values: CDR1 SGHRS, CDR2 YFSETQ. V gave up 1 base and J gave up 1 base, with 9 bases separating them. The CDR3 is 15 amino acids. The CDR3 bases are TGCGCCAGCAGCTTGTCGGCGGGATCCTACAATGAGCAGTTCTTC. It specifies CASSLSAGSYNEQFF.

The chain joins TRBV19 to TRBJ2-7; the D is unclear. This CDR3 has 15 residues. Germline V lookup: CDR1 LNHDA, CDR2 SQIVND (reference sequence). V was cut by 4 bases and J by 4 bases, with 17 bases left in between. The CDR3 is CASSRGTHTVYEQYF. In nucleotides, the CDR3 is TGTGCCAGTAGTAGAGGCACCCATACAGTATACGAGCAGTACTTC.

Here the CDR3 reads CASSISGETYNEQFF. The DNA for the CDR3 is TGTGCCAGCAGCATTAGCGGAGAAACCTACAATGAGCAGTTCTTC. The chain links TRBV7-3 to TRBJ2-1; D might be TRBD2 (6 bases). CDR1 is SGHTA and CDR2 is FQGTGA in the germline V gene. There are 15 residues in the CDR3. Trimming removed 5 bases at V and 2 bases at J, with 13 bases between.

The rearrangement joins TRBV7-2 to TRBJ2-7; D gene unclear. The CDR3 covers 14 residues. The germline V gene has CDR1 SGHTA and CDR2 FQGNSA. The V and J ends lost 1 base and 2 bases respectively, with 9 bases between them. CDR3 nucleotide sequence: TGTGCCAGCAGCTTAGTTGCTCATACCTACGAGCAGTACTTC. This encodes CASSLVAHTYEQYF.

The chain uses TRBV5-1 and TRBJ2-1; 9 nucleotides align to TRBD2. The J segment lost 8 bases and the V segment lost 0 bases, leaving 6 bases of the junction unmatched. Germline lookup yields CDR1 SGHRS and CDR2 YFSETQ. The CDR3 runs 15 residues. CDR3 DNA sequence: TGCGCCAGCAGCTTGGGAGGTAGCGGGAGCTATGAGCAGTTCTTC. Residues: CASSLGGSGSYEQFF.

V usage is TRBV15 and J usage is TRBJ1-4, with TRBD1 matching 9 bases. The V segment lost 0 bases and the J segment 6 bases; nucleotides outside the gene matches: 11. The CDR3 loop spans 18 amino acids. Germline V gene data show CDR1 as LNHNV and CDR2 as YYDKDF (reference sequence). CDR3 amino acids: CATSRDRNDNRGHEKLFF. The CDR3 DNA reads TGTGCCACCAGCAGAGATCGTAATGACAACAGGGGGCATGAAAAACTGTTTTTT.

The J gene is TRBJ1-3, the V gene TRBV11-2; tentative D call: TRBD1 (6 bases). The CDR3 consists of 16 residues. V was clipped by 5 bases and J by 0 bases, with 14 bases between them. The germline V gene encodes CDR1 SGHAT and CDR2 FQNNGV. DNA of the CDR3: TGTGCCAGCAGCCCCCAACAGGGCCTCTCTGGAAACACCATATATTTT. It encodes CASSPQQGLSGNTIYF.

The J gene is TRBJ2-1, the V gene TRBV10-3; 11 bases line up with TRBD1. J was trimmed by 9 bases and V by 4 bases; bases with no gene match: 8. From germline, CDR1 is ENHRY and CDR2 SYGVKD. The CDR3 loop spans 15 amino acids. The CDR3 spells CAISGSGQGEFEQFF. CDR3 nucleotide sequence: TGTGCCATCAGTGGGTCGGGACAGGGGGAGTTTGAGCAGTTCTTC.

The chain employs TRBV21-1 and TRBJ2-5; the table's D call of TRBD2 was not tested on the DNA. TRBV21-1 is assigned pseudogene status. The CDR3 is made up of 17 amino acids. The CDR3 nucleotides read TGTGCCAGGCCGGGCCTAGCGGGAGTTGTGGGGCAAGAGACCCAGTACTTC. Protein: CARPGLAGVVGQETQYF.

The genes are TRBV2 and TRBJ2-2; TRBD2 matches at 8 bases. This CDR3 is 14 amino acids long. Per the germline V gene, CDR1 is SNHLY and CDR2 is FYNNEI. Trimming cost V 4 bases and J 3 bases; bases outside gene matches: 1. The CDR3 DNA reads TGTGCCAGCAGTGCGGGAGGGGACACCGGGGAGCTGTTTTTT. This codes for CASSAGGDTGELFF.

J is TRBJ1-3 and V is TRBV5-4, with unresolved D. The CDR3 runs to 14 residues. The germline V and J ends were trimmed by 1 base and 4 bases, with 9 bases remaining between them. The V gene's germline CDR1 is SGHNT and CDR2 YYREEE (reference sequence). The CDR3 spells CASSLWATGNTIYF. In DNA, the CDR3 is TGTGCCAGCAGCTTGTGGGCAACCGGAAACACCATATATTTT.

Here the CDR3 reads CASSLLSLEAFF. CDR3 bases: TGTGCCAGCAGTTTATTGTCGCTTGAAGCTTTCTTT. The rearrangement joins TRBV28 to TRBJ1-1, with unresolved D. This CDR3 has 12 amino acids. Germline V gene data show CDR1 as MDHEN and CDR2 as SYDVKM. The V and J ends lost 1 base and 7 bases respectively, with 7 bases between them.

The chain employs TRBV7-2 and TRBJ1-2; perhaps TRBD1 as D (5 bases). This CDR3 contains 16 residues. Trimming stripped 4 bases from V and 2 bases from J, with 17 bases between. Per germline, CDR1 SGHTA and CDR2 FQGNSA. CDR3 DNA: TGTGCCAGCAGCTCACCCAGGGTGCAGAGAAACTATGGCTACACCTTC. This encodes CASSSPRVQRNYGYTF. Supplemented by reference TRBV7-2 and TRBJ1-2, the full variable domain reads GAGVSQSPSNKVTEKGKDVELRCDPISGHTALYWYRQSLGQGLEFLIYFQGNSAPDKSGLPSDRFSAERTGGSVSTLTIQRTQQEDSAVYLCASSSPRVQRNYGYTFGSGTRLTVV.

The chain combines TRBV28 with TRBJ2-1; D not resolved. This CDR3 spans 11 amino acids. The germline gives CDR1 MDHEN, CDR2 SYDVKM. Between the trimmed V and J ends, which lost 6 bases and 4 bases, there was a span of 4 bases. The CDR3 sequence: CASSLYNEQFF. For the CDR3, the DNA is TGTGCCAGCAGCTTGTACAATGAGCAGTTCTTC.

This clone was seen only once. The chain employs TRBV30 and TRBJ1-2; perhaps TRBD1 as D (6 bases). The V end lost 2 bases, the J end lost 4 bases, and 11 bases lay between the germline ends. This CDR3 is built from 13 residues. Looked up from germline, CDR1 is GTSNPN and CDR2 is SVGIG (reference sequence). CDR3 bases: TGTGCCTGGAGTTCTGGACAGAGCTATGGCTACACCTTC. It yields the protein CAWSSGQSYGYTF.